This T cell receptor beta chain was identified during a study of blood T cell repertoires in COVID-19. Study-wide background: The cDNA or gDNA used as material had been derived from T cells, B-cell-depleted T cells, or PBMCs.

V lost 10 bases and J lost 7, with 17 bases in between. CDR3 length: 12 residues. Germline assignment: CDR1 SNHLY and CDR2 FYNNEI. Authors' analysis steps: Scientists estimated how many nucleated cells there were by amplifying reference gene primers. Sequencing was performed with immunoSEQ multiplex PCR; in TCRdb, only in-frame clones are kept and a portion is missing. The DNA was the basis for D and trimming; V, J and clone size are from that table. Of fewer than 20,000 clones in the sample, roughly 89% are singletons; the top ten hold approximately 7%. V and J are TRBV2 and TRBJ2-7, with TRBD1 as a possible D gene (5 bases). The origin of this receptor is a human donor in a cohort sampled during active COVID-19. Sequencing was done on a sample of peripheral blood. As DNA, the CDR3 is TGTGCCACGATGGACAAAAGGAGAGAGCAGTACTTC. Translated: CATMDKRREQYF. Drawing the rest from reference TRBV2 and TRBJ2-7, the complete variable domain is EPEVTQTPSHQVTQMGQEVILRCVPISNHLYFYWYRQILGQKVEFLVSFYNNEISEKSEIFDDQFSVERPDGSNFTLKIRSTKLEDSAMYFCATMDKRREQYFGPGTRLTVT.